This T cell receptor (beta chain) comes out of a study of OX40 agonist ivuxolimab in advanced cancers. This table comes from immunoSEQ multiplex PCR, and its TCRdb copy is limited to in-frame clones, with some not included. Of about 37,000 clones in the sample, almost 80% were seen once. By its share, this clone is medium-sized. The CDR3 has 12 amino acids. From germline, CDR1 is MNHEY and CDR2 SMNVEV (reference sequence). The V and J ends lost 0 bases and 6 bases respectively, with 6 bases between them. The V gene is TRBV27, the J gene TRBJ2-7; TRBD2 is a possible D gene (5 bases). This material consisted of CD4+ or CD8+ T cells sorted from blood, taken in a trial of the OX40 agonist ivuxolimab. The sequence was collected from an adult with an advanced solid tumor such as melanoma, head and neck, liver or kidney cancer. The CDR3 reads CASSLSAGEQYF. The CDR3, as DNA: TGTGCCAGCAGTTTATCGGCGGGCGAGCAGTACTTC.